The 9 T cell receptor beta chains presented below share a single source sample, sequenced in a study of glioma-infiltrating T cells (dated by TCRdb to 2015 to 2016). Reads for this sample came from an Illumina MiSeq. The iRepertoire nested amplicon-rescue multiplex PCR (arm-PCR) platform was used to amplify TCR alpha and beta CDR3 regions from RNA. Using fastp at Q25 and MiXCR, TCRdb reprocessed the public reads and kept productive beta chains. Entries are consolidated by CDR3 protein sequence, retaining the most common genes and DNA. Present in this sample are about 190,000 distinct CDR3 sequences, approximately 30% of which were seen just once. The ten most abundant clones make up 20% of the sample. Sequenced input: glioma tissue, nonneoplastic brain tissue, or PBMCs (not recorded which). Receptors originate from a human donor with low-grade glioma or glioblastoma, undergoing nonglioma brain surgery, or in good health (not recorded which).

The chain employs TRBV19 and TRBJ2-5, with a possible D match to TRBD1 (6 bases). The end of the DNA is better explained by TRBJ2-7, so the J call may be wrong. Germline-derived CDR1 and CDR2 are LNHDA and SQIVND (reference sequence). There are 14 residues in the CDR3. The CDR3 here is CASSTTGYTYEQYF. CDR3 sequence (DNA): TGTGCCAGTAGTACCACAGGGTATACCTACGAGCAGTACTTC.

The table lists this clonotype with many counts. The chain links TRBV27 to TRBJ1-1, with TRBD1 matching over 8 bases. Germline trimming cut 2 bases from V and 4 bases from J; bases unmatched to any gene: 3. The CDR3 covers 14 residues. The V gene's germline CDR1 is MNHEY and CDR2 SMNVEV (reference sequence). The CDR3 DNA follows: TGTGCCAGCAGTTTACACAGGGGGGTCACTGAAGCTTTCTTT. Its translation is CASSLHRGVTEAFF.

This clonotype came up many times. The rearrangement links TRBV12-3 or TRBV12-4 to TRBJ1-1; no definite D call. The CDR3 is 13 residues long. Trimming stripped 4 bases from V and 7 bases from J, with 13 bases between. The CDR3 sequence: CASSWSDTYEAFF. The CDR3 nucleotides are TGTGCCAGCAGTTGGTCCGATACGTATGAAGCTTTCTTT.

Points on this clonotype: The junction shows a germline mismatch at one end, possibly a read error. The gene calls are TRBV3-1 and TRBJ1-2; TRBD1 is a possible D gene (5 bases). Germline values: CDR1 LGHDT, CDR2 YNNKEL (reference sequence). The CDR3 loop spans 11 amino acids. The CDR3 sequence: CASSPGRGCTF. The CDR3 DNA is TGTGCCAGCAGCCCCGGAAGGGGCTGCACCTTC.

As regards this clonotype: Compared with germline, one end of the junction differs, possibly owing to a read error. This chain joins TRBV27 and TRBJ2-3, with 15 bases fitting TRBD2. Germline V gene data show CDR1 as MNHEY and CDR2 as SMNVEV (reference sequence). This CDR3 is 17 amino acids long. DNA for the CDR3: TGTGCCAGCAGTTTAAGGGGACTAGCGGGAGGTACAGATACACAGTATTTT. Protein product: CASSLRGLAGGTDTQYF.

The V and J genes are TRBV4-3 and TRBJ2-1, with TRBD2 as a possible D gene (6 bases). The CDR3 consists of 16 residues. CDR1 is LGHNA and CDR2 is YSLEER in the germline V gene. V lost 0 bases and J 9 bases, leaving 18 bases between the germline ends. CDR3 region: CASSQDRSGSLSEQFF. Here the CDR3 DNA reads TGCGCCAGCAGCCAAGATAGGAGCGGGTCTTTGAGTGAGCAGTTCTTC.

The V and J genes are TRBV7-3 and TRBJ2-1; 12 bases map to TRBD2. The junction had 3 bases not matched to a gene; V was cut back by 1 base and J by 8 bases. This CDR3 region has 15 residues. Germline V gene lookup returns CDR1 SGHTA and CDR2 FQGTGA. CDR3 amino acids: CASSLILAGGDEQFF. The CDR3 region has the DNA TGTGCCAGCAGCTTAATACTAGCGGGAGGCGATGAGCAGTTCTTC.

This clonotype was counted many times. The chain is built from TRBV4-1 and TRBJ1-6; perhaps TRBD1 as D (6 bases). Trimming took off 0 bases at V and 10 bases at J, with 16 bases between the two ends. The CDR3 runs to 16 residues. Germline loops: CDR1 MGHRA, CDR2 YSYEKL. The CDR3 spells CASSQDLLGGYSPLHF. The CDR3 coding sequence is TGCGCCAGCAGCCAAGATCTGTTAGGGGGTTACTCACCCCTCCACTTT.

Ten or more counts support this clonotype. This chain connects TRBV20-1 to TRBJ2-3, with 12 bases fitting TRBD2. V lost 0 bases to trimming and J lost 0 bases; unmatched junction nucleotides: 7. This CDR3 has 18 residues. CDR1 is DFQATT, CDR2 SNEGSKA, per germline (reference sequence). The CDR3 DNA is TGCAGTGCTAGAGATACGCTAGCGGGAGGGCCAAGCACAGATACGCAGTATTTT. It codes for CSARDTLAGGPSTDTQYF.